This T cell receptor beta chain appears in the sequencing data of a study of liver allograft versus peripheral blood T cells. At the level of the study: Transplanted-liver and recipient peripheral blood T cell receptor repertoires were compared.

Broader study findings: Reportedly, liver allograft T cell receptor repertoires differed from peripheral blood ones.

In its sample, this clonotype is medium-sized. Its specificity is not known. TCRdb reprocessed the reads with MiXCR, giving one entry per CDR3 protein. Of roughly 15,000 distinct CDR3 sequences listed, 20% to 25% are singletons. The TCR was taken from a human patient who had a liver transplant. The T cells may come from the graft donor.

The CDR3 DNA reads TGTGCCACCAGTGATTCGAGGACAGGGGGAATCTATGGCTACACCTTC. Translating it yields CATSDSRTGGIYGYTF. This chain links TRBV24-1 with TRBJ1-2; TRBD1 agrees at 10 bases. After removal of 2 bases from V and 4 bases from J, the junction contained 6 bases not matched to a gene. This CDR3 region has 16 residues. CDR1 KGHDR and CDR2 SFDVKD come from the germline V gene.